Listed below are T cell receptor beta chains from one sample, sequenced in a study of T cell responses to AZD1222 COVID-19 vaccine. Method: immunoSEQ multiplex PCR; TCRdb's copy keeps in-frame clones and lacks some. This table has some 150,000 clones, approximately 85% appearing once. This material consisted of peripheral blood, taken 28 days after the second dose of the MenACWY control vaccine. These receptors were collected from an adult who received the MenACWY meningococcal vaccine as a control. The conserved cysteine and the conserved F or W are not part of the CDR3 here.

v_call,j_call,cdr3_length,cdr3_aa
TRBV7-5,TRBJ1-3,17,VRSRLRGAVPYSGNTIY
TRBV24-1,TRBJ2-5,10,ATSDSLETQY
TRBV29-1,TRBJ2-1,9,SVAAGTEQF
TRBV5-6,TRBJ2-7,13,ASSLAGLAMNEQY
TRBV18,TRBJ2-2,11,ASSLFNGGELF
TRBV29-1,TRBJ2-6,13,SVADSHSGANVLT
TRBV28,TRBJ2-2,14,ASGSQGPLNTGELF
TRBV6-5,TRBJ1-1,13,ASSYSQAGSVEAF
TRBV2,TRBJ2-5,12,ASSEPGPQETQY
TRBV9,TRBJ2-7,10,ASSVDFGEQY
TRBV19,TRBJ1-2,11,ASSLDSDYGYT
TRBV9,TRBJ2-5,16,ASSVASRIAGGEETQY
TRBV6-2/TRBV6-3,TRBJ2-7,14,ASSATSTWVTYEQY
TRBV6-4,TRBJ1-1,11,ASSDRANTEAF
TRBV30,TRBJ1-5,10,AWRIGDQPQH
TRBV18,TRBJ2-5,12,ASSAPGTEETQY
TRBV27,TRBJ2-2,15,ASSLITVTDVPGELF
TRBV7-3,TRBJ1-1,11,ASSPRPNTEAF
TRBV6-1,TRBJ1-4,13,ASSEGQTSSEKLF
TRBV7-2,TRBJ1-5,14,ASSLIASHGNQPQH
TRBV5-6,TRBJ1-5,16,ASSLGPPGTGTNQPQH
TRBV19,TRBJ1-5,13,ASKGGGQGNQPQH
TRBV10-3,TRBJ1-3,12,AISKTGVGNTIY
TRBV5-1,TRBJ1-1,14,ASSLGLGQGYTEAF
TRBV10-2,TRBJ1-4,11,ASSERISEKLF
TRBV27,TRBJ2-1,12,ASSSPLTYNEQF
TRBV7-2,TRBJ2-7,12,ASSPRTGMYEQY
TRBV11-2,TRBJ1-2,13,ASSLRDREFYGYT
TRBV5-6,TRBJ1-1,14,ASSLKLGALNTEAF
TRBV28,TRBJ2-2,18,ASSFFARDRGLPNTGELF
TRBV11-2,TRBJ2-1,11,ASSLDPDNEQF
TRBV7-2,TRBJ1-2,13,ASSFSQRTNYGYT
TRBV5-6,TRBJ1-3,13,ASSLLGTGGNTIY
TRBV5-1,TRBJ2-1,10,ASGGQRNEQF
TRBV30,TRBJ1-2,9,AWRGGYGYT
TRBV7-9,TRBJ1-6,11,ASSLFQGSPLH
TRBV6-5,TRBJ2-5,11,ASSYEVRETQY
TRBV6-6,TRBJ2-7,14,ASSYSGVKSVYEQY
TRBV7-2,TRBJ1-2,13,ASSSVTGTAYGYT
TRBV11-2,TRBJ2-3,12,ASRPTGRTDTQY
TRBV19,TRBJ2-1,13,ASSLRTGVYNEQF
TRBV27,TRBJ2-3,11,ASSFLSTDTQY
TRBV28,TRBJ1-5,13,ASSPLGGGNQPQH
TRBV7-2,TRBJ1-5,13,ASSLSAGGQKPQH
TRBV2,TRBJ1-1,11,ASADSGPYGAF